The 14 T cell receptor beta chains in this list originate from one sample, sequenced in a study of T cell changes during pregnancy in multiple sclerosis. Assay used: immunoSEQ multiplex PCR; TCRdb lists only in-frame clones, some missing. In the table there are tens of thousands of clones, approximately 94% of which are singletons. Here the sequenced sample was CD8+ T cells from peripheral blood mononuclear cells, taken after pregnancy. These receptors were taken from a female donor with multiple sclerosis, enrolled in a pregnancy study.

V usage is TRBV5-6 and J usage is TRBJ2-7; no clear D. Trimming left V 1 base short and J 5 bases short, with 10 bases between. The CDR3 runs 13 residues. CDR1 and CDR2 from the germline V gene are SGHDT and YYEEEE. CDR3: CASSLQLEDEQYF. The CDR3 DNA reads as TGTGCCAGCAGCTTGCAGCTAGAAGACGAGCAGTACTTC.

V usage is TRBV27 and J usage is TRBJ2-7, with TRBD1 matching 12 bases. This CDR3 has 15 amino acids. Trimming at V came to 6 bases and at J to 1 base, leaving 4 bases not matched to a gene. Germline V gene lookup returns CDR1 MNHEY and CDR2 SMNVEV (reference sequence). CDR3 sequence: CASSPGQGASYEQYF. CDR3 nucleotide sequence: TGTGCCAGCAGCCCGGGACAGGGGGCATCCTACGAGCAGTACTTC.

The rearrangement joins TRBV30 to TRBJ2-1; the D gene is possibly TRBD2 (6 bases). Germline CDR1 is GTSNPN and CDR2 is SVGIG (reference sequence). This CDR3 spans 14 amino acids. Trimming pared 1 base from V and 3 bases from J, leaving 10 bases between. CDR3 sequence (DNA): TGTGCCTGGAGTGCCGGGACTGGCTACAATGAGCAGTTCTTC. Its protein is CAWSAGTGYNEQFF.

DNA of the CDR3: TGTGCCAGCAGCTTAAGTCGCAGCCAGGTCTACGAGCAGTACTTC. Residues: CASSLSRSQVYEQYF. The chain employs TRBV7-2 and TRBJ2-7; no clear D gene. Deletions cut 2 bases from V and 3 bases from J, with 14 bases between. This CDR3 region has 15 residues. Germline V lookup: CDR1 SGHTA, CDR2 FQGNSA.

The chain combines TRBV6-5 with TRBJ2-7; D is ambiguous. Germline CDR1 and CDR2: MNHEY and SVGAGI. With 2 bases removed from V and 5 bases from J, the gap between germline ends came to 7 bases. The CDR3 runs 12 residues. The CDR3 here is CASSYDADEQYF. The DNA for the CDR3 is TGTGCCAGCAGTTACGACGCGGACGAGCAGTACTTC.

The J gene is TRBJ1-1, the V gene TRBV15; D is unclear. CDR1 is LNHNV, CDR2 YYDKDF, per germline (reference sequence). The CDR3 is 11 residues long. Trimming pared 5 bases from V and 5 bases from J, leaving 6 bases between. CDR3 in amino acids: CATSPGTEAFF. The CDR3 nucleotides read TGTGCCACCAGCCCGGGAACTGAAGCTTTCTTT.

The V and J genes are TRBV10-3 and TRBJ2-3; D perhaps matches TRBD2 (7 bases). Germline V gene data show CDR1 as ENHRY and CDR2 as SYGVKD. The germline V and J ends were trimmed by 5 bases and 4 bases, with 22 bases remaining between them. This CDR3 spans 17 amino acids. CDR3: CAISPQTEGGGPDTQYF. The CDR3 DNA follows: TGTGCCATCAGTCCCCAAACCGAGGGAGGGGGGCCAGATACGCAGTATTTT.

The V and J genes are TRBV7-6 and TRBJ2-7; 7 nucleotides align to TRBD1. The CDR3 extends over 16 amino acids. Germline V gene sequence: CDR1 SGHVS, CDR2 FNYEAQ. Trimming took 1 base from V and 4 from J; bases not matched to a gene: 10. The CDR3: CASSLVKSGTVYEQYF. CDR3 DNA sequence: TGTGCCAGCAGCTTAGTGAAGTCCGGGACAGTTTACGAGCAGTACTTC.

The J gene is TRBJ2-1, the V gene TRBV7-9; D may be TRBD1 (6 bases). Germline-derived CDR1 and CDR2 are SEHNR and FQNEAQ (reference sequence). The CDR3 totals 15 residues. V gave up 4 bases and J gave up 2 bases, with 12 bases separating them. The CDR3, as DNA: TGTGCCAGCAGCTCAAACAGGGTGCCCTACAATGAGCAGTTCTTC. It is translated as CASSSNRVPYNEQFF. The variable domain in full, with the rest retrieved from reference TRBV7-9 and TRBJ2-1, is DTGVSQNPRHKITKRGQNVTFRCDPISEHNRLYWYRQTLGQGPEFLTYFQNEAQLEKSRLLSDRFSAERPKGSFSTLEIQRTEQGDSAMYLCASSSNRVPYNEQFFGPGTRLTVL.

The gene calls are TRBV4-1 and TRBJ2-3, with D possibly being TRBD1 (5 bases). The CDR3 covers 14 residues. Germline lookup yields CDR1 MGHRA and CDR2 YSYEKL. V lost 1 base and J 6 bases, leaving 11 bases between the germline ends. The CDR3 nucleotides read TGCGCCAGCAGCCAAGGCCCCCAGGGCGATACGCAGTATTTT. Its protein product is CASSQGPQGDTQYF.

Here the CDR3 DNA reads TGCGCCAGCAGCCCCCAAAAGGAAGGGGCCCTTCTGGGAAACACCATATATTTT. Its protein product is CASSPQKEGALLGNTIYF. The rearrangement links TRBV4-1 to TRBJ1-3, with D perhaps matching TRBD1 (5 bases). CDR3 length equals 18 residues. V gave up 4 bases and J gave up 4 bases, with 23 bases separating them. Germline V lookup: CDR1 MGHRA, CDR2 YSYEKL.

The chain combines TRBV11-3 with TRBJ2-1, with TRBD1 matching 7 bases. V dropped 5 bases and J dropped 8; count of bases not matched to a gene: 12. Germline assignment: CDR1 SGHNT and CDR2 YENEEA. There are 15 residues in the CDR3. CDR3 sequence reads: CASSHRDSPAHEQFF. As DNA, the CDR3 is TGTGCCAGCAGCCACCGGGACAGTCCCGCCCATGAGCAGTTCTTC.

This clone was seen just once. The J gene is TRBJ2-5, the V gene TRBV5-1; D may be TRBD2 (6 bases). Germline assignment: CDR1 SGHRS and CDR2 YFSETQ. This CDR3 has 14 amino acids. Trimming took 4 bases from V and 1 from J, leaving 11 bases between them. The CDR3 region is CASSAGRIQETQYF. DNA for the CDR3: TGCGCCAGCAGCGCGGGACGGATCCAAGAGACCCAGTACTTC.

In nucleotides, the CDR3 is TGTGCCAGCAGCTTAGAGACAGGGGGTACTGGAAACACCATATATTTT. This gives the protein CASSLETGGTGNTIYF. V and J are TRBV11-2 and TRBJ1-3, with 9 positions matching TRBD1. This CDR3 spans 16 amino acids. Germline-derived CDR1 and CDR2 are SGHAT and FQNNGV. J lost 2 bases, V lost 0 bases, and 2 bases had no gene match.